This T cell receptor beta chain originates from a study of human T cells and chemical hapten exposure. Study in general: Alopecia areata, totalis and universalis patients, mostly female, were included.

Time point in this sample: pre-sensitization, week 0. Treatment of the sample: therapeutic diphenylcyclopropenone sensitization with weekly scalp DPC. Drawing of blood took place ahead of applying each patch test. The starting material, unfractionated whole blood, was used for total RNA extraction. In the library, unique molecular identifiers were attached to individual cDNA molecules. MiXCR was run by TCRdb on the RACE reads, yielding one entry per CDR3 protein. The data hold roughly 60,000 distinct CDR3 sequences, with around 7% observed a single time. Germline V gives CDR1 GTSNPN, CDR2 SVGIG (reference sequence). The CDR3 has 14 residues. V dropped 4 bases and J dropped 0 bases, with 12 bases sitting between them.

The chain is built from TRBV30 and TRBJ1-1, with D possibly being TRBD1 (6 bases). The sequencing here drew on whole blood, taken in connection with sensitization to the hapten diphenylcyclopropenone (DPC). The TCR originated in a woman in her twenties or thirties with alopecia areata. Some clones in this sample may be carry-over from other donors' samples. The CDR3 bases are TGTGCCTGGACAGGGGACTTTATGAACACTGAAGCTTTCTTT. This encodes CAWTGDFMNTEAFF.